This paragraph covers one T cell receptor (beta chain) sequence. The antigen it binds to is not known. No clone much larger than this one lies a single base away; base qualities are absent. The CDR3 spans 13 residues, from the cysteine through the phenylalanine. CDR3 DNA is the only sequence kept; it has 39 bases, read in frame from the first base. CDR1 and CDR2 were assigned from the germline V gene as SGHDN and FVKESK. The V end loses 0 bases and the J end loses 10 bases, and a stretch of 11 bases separates them. The CDR3 regions of human TCRbeta chains were subjected to immunosequencing. Regarding the original processing steps: Repertoire TCRs were matched against a reference library of SARS-CoV-2-specific TCRs generated with the MIRA antigen-specificity platform. Breadth meant the fraction of unique TCRs that were SARS-CoV-2-associated, whereas depth meant the fraction of total T cells that were SARS-CoV-2-associated. Using the MIRA data, every spike-specific TCR was mapped to the spike region that the TCR reacted to and assigned to either a CD4 or a CD8 class. Log10-transformed breadth and depth values were compared by one-way ANOVA with Sidak's multiple comparisons tests. Sourced from immuneACCESS, this table was stored by TCRdb with only in-frame sequences that have V and J called. A share of the clones is absent; for the studies checked, an unresolved V gene accounts for under half, and the remainder has no known explanation. Clone size and V and J calls were adopted from that table, with D and trimming inferred from the DNA. The sample table records about 120,000 clones; 70% to 90% of these occur just once. More than 14% of the sample is in the top ten clones.

This specimen's time point label, per the study, means: about 28 days (+/-7) after the second vaccine dose. AZD1222 recipients given second doses at about 4 weeks or at about 12 weeks were pooled, since spike-specific TCR depth and breadth were not found to differ between the two schedules. Vaccinee samples came from UK trials COV001 and COV002, including a single-blind randomized controlled phase 2/3 trial of AZD1222 (ChAdOx1 nCoV-19) in healthy adults. For TCRbeta chain sequencing, PBMC samples were collected from trial participants at day 0 and at day 28 after the second dose. These data belong to a study of T cell responses to AZD1222 COVID-19 vaccine (dated by TCRdb to about 2021). Looking at the study overall: A total of approximately 240 trial participants underwent TCR sequencing, of whom 207 had received two doses of AZD1222 and around 25 had received two doses of the MenACWY control vaccine. Trial participants were enrolled by age into subgroups of 18-55, 56-69 and 70-plus years, and around 140, 26 and 57 TCR-sequenced participants, respectively, were included in these subgroups. What the authors observed across the whole study: Most participants were white British and females outnumbered males, and the authors suggested that clonal diversity may have been underestimated. The vaccine-associated CD4 TCRs covered the entire spike protein, and the dominant responses fell in regions 160-218 and 743-854. After two AZD1222 doses, both the breadth and the depth of spike-specific TCRs were significantly higher than at day 0 and than in MenACWY recipients. Because no day 14 peak-response samples were available, the repertoires could be characterized only after the peak T cell response. In the small 56-69-year group, the increase in depth fell short of significance, most likely because of low power. Nearly half of unique spike-specific TCRs reportedly recognized epitopes outside regions mutated in the B.1.351 and B.1.1.7 variants. Conclusions about previously exposed vaccinees are limited, since just five or six AZD1222 recipients were seropositive for SARS-CoV-2 at baseline.

This chain joins TRBV14 to TRBJ2-3; no D segment can be confidently identified. The sequence was collected from an adult who received the AZD1222 COVID-19 vaccine. The sequenced sample was peripheral blood, obtained 28 days after the second AZD1222 dose. The CDR3 here reads CASSQDPRSAQYF. The DNA reads TGTGCCAGCAGCCAAGACCCCCGATCGGCGCAGTATTTT.